Described below is a single T cell receptor beta chain sequence and its context. This receptor's antigen is unknown. There are no base qualities to consult, and no much larger clone falls within one base. The data derive from a study of radiotherapy plus CTLA-4 blockade in lung cancer (dated by TCRdb to the late 2010s). Regarding the complete study: Among enrolled patients, under 20% had an objective response and 31% reached disease control. Points the paper makes about the study in general: The strongest predictors of response, as reported, were early dynamic changes in blood T cell clones along with a rise in serum interferon-beta after radiation. After treatment with radiotherapy and ipilimumab, TCR clones that originated in tumors expanded in peripheral blood.

The library was obtained by the immunoSEQ multiplex PCR assay. TCRdb obtained this table from immuneACCESS and retained in-frame rearrangements with V and J assigned. These tables miss some clones; where compared with another copy, unresolved V genes account for less than half of the shortfall, and the remainder is unexplained. Recorded for this sample are more than 40,000 clones; about 88% of them occurred a single time. The ten largest clones represent 7.8% of the sample. In this study, focal radiation therapy paired with CTLA-4 blockade (ipilimumab) was tested in patients who had chemo-refractory metastatic non-small-cell lung cancer. This clonotype was obtained from a human donor with non-small cell lung cancer whose response to radiotherapy plus ipilimumab could not be evaluated. This material consisted of peripheral blood, taken from a patient treated with radiotherapy plus ipilimumab.

The DNA reads as follows: TGTGCTAGTGGCCCCGGACAGATTCCCCTTTCTGGAAACACCATATATTTT. This gives the protein CASGPGQIPLSGNTIYF. The V and J segments used are TRBV12-5 and TRBJ1-3, and possibly TRBD1, on 6 matching bases. CDR1 LGHNT and CDR2 FRNRAP were looked up in the germline V gene. V loses 6 bases of germline sequence and J loses 1 base, and the interval between the two ends is 19 bases. Its CDR3 holds 17 amino acids, cysteine through phenylalanine. This entry keeps only the CDR3 DNA: 51 bases, framed from base 1. Extended through the reference TRBV12-5 and TRBJ1-3 proteins, this CDR3 yields the full variable domain: DARVTQTPRHKVTEMGQEVTMRCQPILGHNTVFWYRQTMMQGLELLAYFRNRAPLDDSGMPKDRFSAEMPDATLATLKIQPSEPRDSAVYFCASGPGQIPLSGNTIYFGEGSWLTVV.